The 31 T cell receptor beta chains below were found in one sample sequenced in a study of T cell responses to AZD1222 COVID-19 vaccine. The data were produced by immunoSEQ multiplex PCR, yet TCRdb's version contains in-frame clones alone and is incomplete. The sample holds 150,000 or so clones, 85% to 95% seen once. Sequenced here: peripheral blood, sampled on day 0 of AZD1222 vaccination. These receptors were obtained from an adult in good health.

The chain recombines TRBV7-2 with TRBJ2-1; maybe TRBD1 (7 bases). Germline values: CDR1 SGHTA, CDR2 FQGNSA. The V end lost 5 bases, the J end lost 3 bases, and 14 bases lay between the germline ends. The CDR3 runs to 15 residues. The CDR3 DNA reads as TGTGCCAGCAGCGCATTCAGGGGGGTCTACAATGAGCAGTTCTTC. It specifies CASSAFRGVYNEQFF.

The V call is TRBV30, the J call TRBJ1-4, with D hard to call. The V gene lost 1 base and the J gene lost 6 bases, with 9 bases spanning the gap. The V gene's germline CDR1 is GTSNPN and CDR2 SVGIG (reference sequence). The CDR3 has 13 residues. The CDR3 loop is CAWSEQNDEKLFF. Written as DNA, the CDR3 is TGTGCCTGGAGTGAACAGAATGATGAAAAACTGTTTTTT.

The chain is built from TRBV25-1 and TRBJ1-2, with D tentatively TRBD1 (6 bases). The germline V and J ends were trimmed by 4 bases and 6 bases, with 18 bases remaining between them. This CDR3 comprises 15 residues. Germline CDR1 and CDR2: MGHDK and SYGVNS. CDR3 protein: CASSAPGTTLDGYTF. Written as DNA, the CDR3 is TGTGCCAGCAGTGCCCCCGGGACAACTCTGGATGGCTACACCTTC.

This sequence joins TRBV9 and TRBJ2-1; 9 nucleotides line up with TRBD2. The germline CDR1 and CDR2 sequences are SGDLS and YYNGEE. The CDR3 loop spans 17 amino acids. Trimming at V came to 3 bases and at J to 0 bases, leaving 7 bases not matched to a gene. The CDR3 DNA sequence: TGTGCCAGCAGCGCCCCACTAGCGGGTATCTCCTACAATGAGCAGTTCTTC. It codes for CASSAPLAGISYNEQFF.

The CDR3 DNA reads TGTGCCAGTACTACAGGACAGGGGAGAGCAAACTATGGCTACACCTTC. Translated: CASTTGQGRANYGYTF. The chain is built from TRBV7-2 and TRBJ1-2; 9 bases match TRBD1. The V segment lost 9 bases and the J segment 2 bases; nucleotides outside the gene matches: 13. Per the germline V gene, CDR1 is SGHTA and CDR2 is FQGNSA. The CDR3 is 16 residues long.

The chain recombines TRBV7-2 with TRBJ1-3; TRBD1 is a possible D gene (5 bases). V shed 5 bases and J shed 8 bases, with 19 bases lying between them. From germline, CDR1 is SGHTA and CDR2 FQGNSA. The CDR3 totals 15 residues. The CDR3 sequence is CASSLRTSRVDTIYF. The CDR3 bases are TGTGCCAGCAGCCTCAGGACCTCCAGGGTAGACACCATATATTTT.

This chain uses TRBV30 with TRBJ2-5, with TRBD2 matching over 8 bases. V shed 2 bases, J shed 10 bases, and the junction held 15 bases outside the gene matches. Per germline, CDR1 GTSNPN and CDR2 SVGIG (reference sequence). The length of the CDR3 is 15 residues. This CDR3 reads CAWSIRGGPWTGQYF. CDR3 in DNA: TGTGCCTGGAGTATTCGCGGGGGGCCCTGGACGGGCCAGTACTTC. The full variable domain, in which reference TRBV30 and TRBJ2-5 provide the parts outside the CDR3, is SQTIHQWPATLVQPVGSPLSLECTVEGTSNPNLYWYRQAAGRGLQLLFYSVGIGQISSEVPQNLSASRPQDRQFILSSKKLLLSDSGFYLCAWSIRGGPWTGQYFGPGTRLLVL.

The chain uses TRBV19 and TRBJ1-1; 9 nucleotides line up with TRBD1. Germline V gene data show CDR1 as LNHDA and CDR2 as SQIVND (reference sequence). The CDR3 has 12 residues. Trimming took 7 bases from V and 10 from J; bases not matched to a gene: 7. CDR3 in DNA: TGTGCCAGTAATACCGGGACAGGGTTAGCTTTCTTT. Translated, it gives CASNTGTGLAFF.

Remarks on this clone: Other nucleotide sequences in the sample specify the same CDR3. The V gene is TRBV5-1, the J gene TRBJ2-7; D is ambiguous. The CDR3 runs 12 residues. Germline V gene data show CDR1 as SGHRS and CDR2 as YFSETQ. Deletions cut 2 bases from V and 0 bases from J, with 3 bases between. The CDR3: CASSLSSYEQYF. The CDR3 DNA reads as TGCGCCAGCAGCTTAAGCTCCTACGAGCAGTACTTC. The full variable domain, with the rest looked up from reference TRBV5-1 and TRBJ2-7, is KAGVTQTPRYLIKTRGQQVTLSCSPISGHRSVSWYQQTPGQGLQFLFEYFSETQRNKGNFPGRFSGRQFSNSRSEMNVSTLELGDSALYLCASSLSSYEQYFGPGTRLTVT.

V and J are TRBV5-6 and TRBJ2-2; weak D call: TRBD2 (6 bases). Trimming pared 0 bases from V and 5 bases from J, leaving 8 bases between. The CDR3 length is 14 residues. CDR1 and CDR2 from the germline V gene are SGHDT and YYEEEE. The CDR3 region is CASSLGGETGELFF. The CDR3 nucleotides read TGTGCCAGCAGCTTGGGCGGGGAGACCGGGGAGCTGTTTTTT.

The chain recombines TRBV2 with TRBJ2-7, with TRBD2 identical over 7 bases. V was clipped by 7 bases and J by 3 bases; unmatched bases: 3. This CDR3 comprises 12 residues. Germline V gene data show CDR1 as SNHLY and CDR2 as FYNNEI. CDR3: CASTPSGYEQYF. As DNA, the CDR3 is TGTGCCAGCACCCCTAGCGGCTACGAGCAGTACTTC.

The chain carries TRBV28 and TRBJ1-5; D ambiguous. Trimming removed 6 bases at V and 1 base at J, with 4 bases between. Germline V gives CDR1 MDHEN, CDR2 SYDVKM. The CDR3 totals 12 residues. The CDR3 reads CASSISNQPQHF. The CDR3 DNA follows: TGTGCCAGCAGCATCAGCAATCAGCCCCAGCATTTT.

This chain connects TRBV19 to TRBJ1-2; D is possibly TRBD1 (5 bases). Germline loops: CDR1 LNHDA, CDR2 SQIVND (reference sequence). The CDR3 runs 14 residues. The V gene lost 7 bases and the J gene lost 2 bases, with 14 bases spanning the gap. In DNA form, the CDR3 reads TGTGCCAGTACCCCGAGAGGGGTAAACTATGGCTACACCTTC. Translating it yields CASTPRGVNYGYTF. The variable domain in full, with the rest retrieved from reference TRBV19 and TRBJ1-2, is DGGITQSPKYLFRKEGQNVTLSCEQNLNHDAMYWYRQDPGQGLRLIYYSQIVNDFQKGDIAEGYSVSREKKESFPLTVTSAQKNPTAFYLCASTPRGVNYGYTFGSGTRLTVV.

The chain's CDR3 is CASSQDGERTYGYTF. The CDR3 nucleotides are TGTGCCAGCAGCCAAGATGGGGAAAGGACATATGGCTACACCTTC. The chain links TRBV4-2 to TRBJ1-2, with D perhaps TRBD1 (5 bases). Trimming pared 0 bases from V and 5 bases from J, leaving 13 bases between. Germline CDR1 reads LGHNA; CDR2 reads YNFKEQ. The CDR3 runs to 15 residues.

The chain combines TRBV19 with TRBJ1-4, with a weak D call TRBD1 (5 bases). Germline assignment: CDR1 LNHDA and CDR2 SQIVND (reference sequence). V gave up 2 bases and J gave up 7 bases, with 11 bases separating them. The length of the CDR3 is 14 residues. CDR3 DNA: TGTGCCAGTAGTATAACAGAGGGACGTGAAAAACTGTTTTTT. Amino acids: CASSITEGREKLFF.

The CDR3 DNA follows: TGTGCCAGCAGCCAAGCCGCGGGTCGTGGCTACACCTTC. It encodes CASSQAAGRGYTF. The J gene is TRBJ1-2, the V gene TRBV14; D remains unclear. The CDR3 runs to 13 residues. Germline CDR1 and CDR2: SGHDN and FVKESK. Trimming cost V 1 base and J 7 bases, with 10 bases left between them.

This chain joins TRBV7-2 and TRBJ1-6; D is ambiguous. Germline CDR1 reads SGHTA; CDR2 reads FQGNSA. Trimming stripped 4 bases from V and 10 bases from J, with 14 bases between. The CDR3 length is 14 residues. Here the CDR3 DNA reads TGTGCCAGCAGCTATGCGGAAAGAAGGTCACCCCTCCACTTT. Its protein product is CASSYAERRSPLHF.

The DNA of the CDR3 is TGTGCCAGCAGCTTAGTGGGGGATTTAGAAGCTTTCTTT. Its protein product is CASSLVGDLEAFF. The chain combines TRBV13 with TRBJ1-1; tentative D call: TRBD1 (5 bases). Trimming stripped 1 base from V and 8 bases from J, with 11 bases between. The CDR3 consists of 13 residues. Germline loops: CDR1 PRHDT, CDR2 FYEKMQ (reference sequence).

The chain recombines TRBV2 with TRBJ2-1; no firm D call. Germline V lookup: CDR1 SNHLY, CDR2 FYNNEI. Between the trimmed V and J ends, which lost 4 bases and 14 bases, there was a span of 15 bases. The CDR3 sequence is 12 residues long. This CDR3 reads CASSGWAGVKFF. The CDR3 DNA is TGTGCCAGCAGTGGATGGGCAGGTGTAAAGTTCTTC.

The rearrangement links TRBV18 to TRBJ2-7, with no clear D. The germline gives CDR1 KGHSH, CDR2 LQKENI. Trimming cost V 4 bases and J 3 bases, with 7 bases left between them. CDR3 length: 12 residues. The CDR3: CASSLGHYEQYF. CDR3 nucleotide sequence: TGTGCCAGCTCACTTGGGCACTACGAGCAGTACTTC.

The rearrangement joins TRBV28 to TRBJ2-1; 10 bases fit TRBD1. The CDR3 totals 15 residues. CDR1 is MDHEN, CDR2 SYDVKM, per germline. J was trimmed by 9 bases and V by 6 bases; bases with no gene match: 11. The CDR3 region has the DNA TGTGCCAGCAGCCTGACAGGGGGCGGAAACGGTGAGCAGTTCTTC. Translated, it gives CASSLTGGGNGEQFF.

V usage is TRBV5-1 and J usage is TRBJ1-1; the match to TRBD1 covers 7 bases. The germline V gene encodes CDR1 SGHRS and CDR2 YFSETQ. This CDR3 comprises 15 residues. V lost 4 bases, J lost 8 bases, and 14 bases stayed unmatched. The CDR3 coding sequence is TGCGCCAGCAGCCCAACCGGGACAGTTACCGACGAAGCTTTCTTT. Translating it yields CASSPTGTVTDEAFF. The full variable domain, completed using reference TRBV5-1 and TRBJ1-1, is KAGVTQTPRYLIKTRGQQVTLSCSPISGHRSVSWYQQTPGQGLQFLFEYFSETQRNKGNFPGRFSGRQFSNSRSEMNVSTLELGDSALYLCASSPTGTVTDEAFFGQGTRLTVV.

This clone has at least ten counts. The chain employs TRBV18 and TRBJ1-6, with D perhaps TRBD1 (6 bases). Trimming pared 5 bases from V and 7 bases from J, leaving 15 bases between. The CDR3 totals 15 residues. From germline, CDR1 is KGHSH and CDR2 LQKENI. This chain's CDR3 is CASSTQGLSNSPLHF. DNA of the CDR3: TGTGCCAGCTCAACACAGGGATTGTCCAATTCACCCCTCCACTTT.

The V gene is TRBV5-4, the J gene TRBJ1-6, with TRBD1 matching 7 bases. The CDR3 length is 16 residues. Per germline, CDR1 SGHNT and CDR2 YYREEE (reference sequence). The V segment lost 1 base and the J segment 9 bases; nucleotides outside the gene matches: 10. The CDR3 here is CASSLLETGIGSPLHF. The CDR3 coding sequence is TGTGCCAGCAGCTTGTTGGAGACAGGGATAGGTTCACCCCTCCACTTT. Supplemented by reference TRBV5-4 and TRBJ1-6, the full variable domain reads ETGVTQSPTHLIKTRGQQVTLRCSSQSGHNTVSWYQQALGQGPQFIFQYYREEENGRGNFPPRFSGLQFPNYSSELNVNALELDDSALYLCASSLLETGIGSPLHFGNGTRLTVT.

This clone came up once. J is TRBJ1-1 and V is TRBV30; D is uncertain. Germline V gives CDR1 GTSNPN, CDR2 SVGIG (reference sequence). The ends were cut back, 4 bases at V and 0 bases at J, with 9 bases in the middle. This CDR3 spans 13 amino acids. CDR3 amino acids: CAWTGQLNTEAFF. The CDR3 DNA reads as TGTGCCTGGACTGGGCAGTTGAACACTGAAGCTTTCTTT.

V and J are TRBV19 and TRBJ1-5; TRBD1 matches at 7 bases. Germline V lookup: CDR1 LNHDA, CDR2 SQIVND (reference sequence). This CDR3 region has 15 residues. After removal of 5 bases from V and 1 base from J, the junction contained 5 bases not matched to a gene. CDR3 in DNA: TGTGCCAGTAGTCCGTCACAGGGGAGCAATCAGCCCCAGCATTTT. Amino acids: CASSPSQGSNQPQHF. The whole variable domain, filled in from reference TRBV19 and TRBJ1-5, reads DGGITQSPKYLFRKEGQNVTLSCEQNLNHDAMYWYRQDPGQGLRLIYYSQIVNDFQKGDIAEGYSVSREKKESFPLTVTSAQKNPTAFYLCASSPSQGSNQPQHFGDGTRLSIL.

The CDR3 is CASNQGSGGYTF. The CDR3 bases are TGTGCCAGTAATCAGGGGTCTGGCGGCTACACCTTC. The V call is TRBV19, the J call TRBJ1-2; D possibly corresponds to TRBD1 (6 bases). V lost 7 bases and J 8 bases, leaving 14 bases between the germline ends. Germline V gene data show CDR1 as LNHDA and CDR2 as SQIVND (reference sequence). This CDR3 has 12 residues.

The chain joins TRBV6-5 to TRBJ2-3; possibly TRBD2 for D (6 bases). The germline V gene has CDR1 MNHEY and CDR2 SVGAGI. The CDR3 loop spans 14 amino acids. V was cut by 6 bases and J by 2 bases, with 12 bases left in between. The CDR3 region is CASSRLGFTDTQYF. In DNA, the CDR3 is TGTGCCAGCAGCAGACTAGGATTCACAGATACGCAGTATTTT.

This clone is medium-sized (0.01 to 0.1%) within its sample. The rearrangement links TRBV6-1 to TRBJ1-2; 9 nucleotides match TRBD1. The junction had 12 bases not matched to a gene; V was cut back by 3 bases and J by 4 bases. The CDR3 extends over 17 amino acids. Per the germline V gene, CDR1 is MNHNS and CDR2 is SASEGT. CDR3 bases: TGTGCCAGCAGTGAGAGGATCTCCGGGACAGGGTTCTATGGCTACACCTTC. Translated: CASSERISGTGFYGYTF.

The CDR3 is CASGRGGDFGYTF. CDR3 nucleotides: TGTGCTAGTGGCCGAGGAGGTGACTTTGGCTACACCTTC. This sequence joins TRBV12-5 and TRBJ1-2; D gene unclear. Trimming shortened V by 6 bases and J by 7 bases, and 15 bases separated the two germline ends. This CDR3 contains 13 residues. The germline gives CDR1 LGHNT, CDR2 FRNRAP.

The chain uses TRBV21-1 and TRBJ1-3; TRBD1 is the table's D call and was not checked against the DNA. TRBV21-1 is flagged as a pseudogene. CDR3 length: 18 amino acids. The DNA of the CDR3 is TGTGCCAGCTCTCCAGCCCCTAAGGGGACAGGGACTGGAAACACCATATATTTT. It translates to CASSPAPKGTGTGNTIYF.